The clone carrying this T cell receptor (beta chain) was counted between two and nine times. Method: immunoSEQ multiplex PCR; TCRdb's copy keeps in-frame clones and lacks some. The sample holds roughly 87,000 clones, roughly 91% seen once. The data originate from a study of technical replicates of blood from several donors. This TCR was recovered from a human donor in good health. The source material was T cells isolated from PBMCs.

The CDR3 sequence is CASSLGSGGYTF. CDR3 nucleotide sequence: TGTGCCAGCAGCTTAGGTTCGGGTGGCTACACCTTC. The chain uses TRBV7-9 and TRBJ1-2; D is undetermined. Trimming took 1 base from V and 7 from J, leaving 7 bases between them. Looked up from germline, CDR1 is SEHNR and CDR2 is FQNEAQ (reference sequence). The CDR3 has 12 residues.